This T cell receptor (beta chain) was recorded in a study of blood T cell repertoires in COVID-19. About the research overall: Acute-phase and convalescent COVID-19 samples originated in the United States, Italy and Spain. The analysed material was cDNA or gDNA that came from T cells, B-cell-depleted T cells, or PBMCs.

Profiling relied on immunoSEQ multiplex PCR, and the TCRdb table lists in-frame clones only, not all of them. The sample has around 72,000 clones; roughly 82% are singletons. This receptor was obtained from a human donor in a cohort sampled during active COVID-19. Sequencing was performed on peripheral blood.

The CDR3 sequence: CASSRTPGDYEQYF. CDR3 nucleotides: TGTGCCAGCAGCCGGACCCCAGGGGACTACGAGCAGTACTTC. The gene calls are TRBV11-2 and TRBJ2-7; D might be TRBD1 (6 bases). Germline assignment: CDR1 SGHAT and CDR2 FQNNGV. The CDR3 contains 14 residues. The V gene lost 5 bases and the J gene lost 3 bases, with 14 bases spanning the gap.